The clone carrying this T cell receptor beta chain has a handful of counts. Its antigen is not known. PCR primers comprised 60 Vbeta and 13 Jbeta primers. TCRdb's table, derived via immunoSEQ multiplex PCR, lists solely in-frame clones and lacks some. This repertoire shows tens of thousands of clones, over 70% found once; its top ten account for 2.7%. Germline CDR1 reads SGHNT; CDR2 reads YENEEA. This CDR3 has 14 amino acids. V was clipped by 0 bases and J by 6 bases, with 9 bases between them. These data are taken from a study of cytomegalovirus exposure and HLA in healthy donors. Background on the study: Within an early data release were about 85 million unique TCRs drawn from HLA-typed donors.

Study findings and constraints: Later analysis demonstrated an association between a missense DCLRE1C variant and TCR beta V- and J-gene trimming. Some V segments, including TRBV6-2 and TRBV6-3, were excluded as indistinguishable.

V gene TRBV11-3 combines with J gene TRBJ2-1, with no clear D. The source material was PBMCs. This receptor was obtained from a man between 50 and 59 years old in good health and CMV-seronegative. Written as DNA, the CDR3 is TGTGCCAGCAGCTTAGATCCACTAACCAATGAGCAGTTCTTC. Translation: CASSLDPLTNEQFF.